These T cell receptor beta chains were read from a single sample in a study of blood T cell repertoires in COVID-19. TCRdb's copy holds only in-frame clones and misses some; the assay was immunoSEQ multiplex PCR. The sample carries 200,000 to 250,000 clones, 85% recorded once. The sample comprised PBMCs or T cells enriched from blood (not recorded which). Every receptor here comes from a woman between 50 and 59 years old with acute COVID-19. Both conserved end residues are part of each CDR3. A D gene is named only where the DNA matches it firmly. Clone size is shown for a subset of rows, as once, few, many or a class of expanded clone.

D,size,J,V,CDR3,DNA
-,-,TRBJ1-2,TRBV12-3/TRBV12-4,CASSLAQGYGYTF,TGTGCCAGCAGTTTAGCGCAGGGCTATGGCTACACCTTC
TRBD1,-,TRBJ1-5,TRBV27,CASSRQGRNQPQHF,TGTGCCAGCAGTAGACAGGGGAGGAATCAGCCCCAGCATTTT
TRBD1,-,TRBJ1-2,TRBV11-2,CASSFNPGQGNYGYTF,TGTGCCAGCAGCTTCAACCCGGGACAGGGGAACTATGGCTACACCTTC
-,once,TRBJ2-3,TRBV5-1,CASSLEGTNTDTQYF,TGCGCCAGCAGCTTGGAGGGGACAAACACAGATACGCAGTATTTT
-,-,TRBJ1-2,TRBV7-2,CASSLEPYYGYTF,TGTGCCAGCAGCTTAGAGCCGTACTATGGCTACACCTTC
-,-,TRBJ1-2,TRBV7-2,CASSLVSGENYGYTF,TGTGCCAGCAGCTTAGTGTCAGGGGAGAACTATGGCTACACCTTC
TRBD1,-,TRBJ2-7,TRBV10-2,CASRIGAGGINRSYEQYF,TGCGCCAGCCGCATCGGGGCAGGGGGAATAAATCGGTCCTACGAGCAGTACTTC
TRBD2,-,TRBJ2-5,TRBV7-2,CATVLSSGWETQYF,TGTGCCACCGTCCTAAGTAGCGGGTGGGAGACCCAGTACTTC
-,few,TRBJ2-5,TRBV5-1,CASSLGGKQETQYF,TGCGCCAGCAGCTTGGGAGGGAAGCAAGAGACCCAGTACTTC
-,-,TRBJ2-7,TRBV10-2,CASSGGRLYEQYF,TGCGCCAGCAGTGGCGGGCGACTCTACGAGCAGTACTTC
TRBD1,-,TRBJ1-5,TRBV14,CASIGQGDWNQPQHF,TGTGCCAGCATAGGACAGGGGGATTGGAATCAGCCCCAGCATTTT
TRBD1,-,TRBJ1-5,TRBV6-5,CASSRDRGNQPQHF,TGTGCCAGCAGCCGAGACAGGGGCAATCAGCCCCAGCATTTT
-,once,TRBJ1-5,TRBV30,CAWSGTGRNQPQHF,TGTGCCTGGAGTGGAACAGGTCGCAATCAGCCCCAGCATTTT
TRBD2,-,TRBJ2-5,TRBV5-1,CASSSIAGQETQYF,TGCGCCAGCAGCTCTATAGCGGGCCAAGAGACCCAGTACTTC
TRBD2,-,TRBJ2-1,TRBV6-4,CASSASGGYSSYNEQFF,TGTGCCAGCAGTGCCTCGGGGGGATATAGCTCCTACAATGAGCAGTTCTTC
TRBD1,-,TRBJ1-2,TRBV18,CASSPSTQGGYGYTF,TGTGCCAGCTCACCATCAACACAGGGGGGCTATGGCTACACCTTC
-,once,TRBJ2-2,TRBV6-5,CASRPRAHGELFF,TGTGCCAGCAGACCCAGGGCGCACGGGGAGCTGTTTTTT
TRBD2,-,TRBJ2-2,TRBV2,CASSPRGFEELFF,TGTGCCAGCAGCCCGCGGGGGTTCGAGGAGCTGTTTTTT
TRBD1,-,TRBJ2-6,TRBV29-1,CSARDSSGANVLTF,TGCAGCGCACGGGACAGTTCCGGGGCCAACGTCCTGACTTTC
-,-,TRBJ1-1,TRBV9,CASSVEGSANTEAFF,TGTGCCAGCAGCGTAGAGGGGTCAGCGAACACTGAAGCTTTCTTT
-,-,TRBJ2-5,TRBV19,CASSIDRSSGETQYF,TGTGCCAGTAGTATAGATCGTAGTAGCGGCGAGACCCAGTACTTC
-,-,TRBJ1-4,TRBV19,CASSIQQGRAEKLFF,TGTGCCAGTAGTATCCAACAGGGCCGGGCTGAAAAACTGTTTTTT
-,-,TRBJ1-3,TRBV9,CASSVGEVAIGNTIYF,TGTGCCAGCAGCGTAGGCGAGGTAGCGATTGGAAACACCATATATTTT
TRBD1,-,TRBJ2-2,TRBV19,CASSPDRVHTGELFF,TGTGCCAGTAGCCCGGACAGGGTCCACACCGGGGAGCTGTTTTTT
-,-,TRBJ2-3,TRBV2,CASSPTFITDTQYF,TGTGCCAGCAGTCCTACCTTTATCACAGATACGCAGTATTTT
-,-,TRBJ1-3,TRBV24-1,CASGGQSGNTIYF,TGTGCCTCGGGAGGGCAGTCTGGAAACACCATATATTTT
TRBD1,-,TRBJ1-6,TRBV7-2,CASSSTGRNSPLHF,TGTGCCAGCAGCTCGACAGGGCGTAATTCACCCCTCCACTTT
TRBD2,-,TRBJ2-7,TRBV12-3/TRBV12-4,CAIRERGTYEQYF,TGTGCCATCAGGGAGCGGGGCACCTACGAGCAGTACTTC
-,-,TRBJ2-5,TRBV5-4,CASSLGQIETQYF,TGTGCCAGCAGCTTGGGACAGATAGAGACCCAGTACTTC
-,-,TRBJ1-2,TRBV30,CAWNGRGNYGYTF,TGTGCCTGGAATGGCAGGGGTAACTATGGCTACACCTTC
TRBD1,-,TRBJ1-1,TRBV6-1,CASSELGTGSNTEAFF,TGTGCCAGCAGTGAACTAGGGACAGGGAGCAACACTGAAGCTTTCTTT
TRBD2,-,TRBJ2-5,TRBV6-4,CASGLLGTSEVQETQYF,TGTGCCAGCGGCCTCCTCGGGACTAGCGAGGTACAAGAGACCCAGTACTTC
-,-,TRBJ1-1,TRBV9,CASSTRPMNTEAFF,TGTGCCAGCAGCACCAGGCCCATGAACACTGAAGCTTTCTTT
TRBD2,-,TRBJ2-3,TRBV27,CASSLSRLAGRHTDTQYF,TGTGCCAGCAGTTTATCCCGGCTAGCGGGGAGGCACACAGATACGCAGTATTTT
-,-,TRBJ2-5,TRBV6-5,CASSNRGGEETQYF,TGTGCCAGCAGCAACAGGGGAGGTGAGGAGACCCAGTACTTC
TRBD1,-,TRBJ1-1,TRBV4-2,CASSQEIQGAGPGEAFF,TGTGCCAGCAGCCAAGAGATACAGGGGGCCGGTCCCGGTGAAGCTTTCTTT
TRBD1,-,TRBJ2-2,TRBV11-1,CASSSTTGGRTGELFF,TGTGCCAGCAGCTCGACAACAGGGGGACGGACCGGGGAGCTGTTTTTT
-,-,TRBJ2-1,TRBV9,CASSVGSGVGNEQFF,TGTGCCAGCAGCGTTGGATCAGGGGTTGGCAATGAGCAGTTCTTC
TRBD2,-,TRBJ2-7,TRBV6-5,CASSSDSGSSYEQYF,TGTGCCAGCAGTTCGGACAGCGGGAGCTCCTACGAGCAGTACTTC
TRBD1,-,TRBJ2-3,TRBV2,CASSMTGSSTDTQYF,TGTGCCAGCAGTATGACAGGGTCTAGCACAGATACGCAGTATTTT
-,-,TRBJ2-3,TRBV7-3,CASGIGGGPRDTQYF,TGTGCCAGCGGAATAGGCGGGGGCCCCCGGGATACGCAGTATTTT
-,-,TRBJ2-1,TRBV25-1,CASSEWQGSNEQFF,TGTGCCAGCAGTGAATGGCAGGGTTCCAATGAGCAGTTCTTC
TRBD1,-,TRBJ2-3,TRBV7-9,CASSLGQGAGTQYF,TGTGCCAGCAGCTTGGGACAGGGGGCTGGTACGCAGTATTTT
-,-,TRBJ1-2,TRBV27,CASSFGLGGGNYGYTF,TGTGCCAGCAGTTTCGGTCTCGGGGGAGGTAACTATGGCTACACCTTC
-,-,TRBJ1-1,TRBV7-5,CARSLCPLGHLNTEAFF,TGTGCCAGAAGCTTATGCCCCCTGGGACACCTGAACACTGAAGCTTTCTTT
-,once,TRBJ1-3,TRBV9,CASSVGTGSGNTIYF,TGTGCCAGCAGCGTAGGTACAGGGTCTGGAAACACCATATATTTT
-,-,TRBJ1-1,TRBV4-3,CASSHAFMNTEAFF,TGCGCCAGCAGCCATGCGTTCATGAACACTGAAGCTTTCTTT
-,once,TRBJ2-2,TRBV6-5,CASATFGTGELFF,TGTGCCAGCGCCACCTTCGGCACCGGGGAGCTGTTTTTT
-,once,TRBJ2-5,TRBV5-6,CASRGQFEETQYF,TGTGCCAGCAGGGGGCAGTTCGAAGAGACCCAGTACTTC
TRBD1,-,TRBJ1-4,TRBV6-5,CASSIQGWGEKLFF,TGTGCCAGCAGTATACAGGGGTGGGGTGAAAAACTGTTTTTT
-,-,TRBJ2-2,TRBV18,CASSPRVDTGELFF,TGTGCCAGCTCACCCAGGGTGGATACCGGGGAGCTGTTTTTT
TRBD1,-,TRBJ1-5,TRBV7-2,CASSSHRQGPNQPQHF,TGTGCCAGCAGCTCACACAGACAGGGACCGAATCAGCCCCAGCATTTT
TRBD1,-,TRBJ1-2,TRBV18,CASSPSRDRGQYGYTF,TGTGCCAGCTCACCCTCCCGGGACAGGGGGCAGTATGGCTACACCTTC